This entry concerns a single T cell receptor beta chain. Its antigen remains unidentified. Participants comprised healthy donors of bone marrow. The record originates from a study of cytomegalovirus exposure and HLA in healthy donors. Overall study findings and caveats: The study assumed roughly uniform donor sequencing depth for presence/absence analyses. Later analysis demonstrated an association between a missense DCLRE1C variant and TCR beta V- and J-gene trimming.

The PCR was carried out with 60 Vbeta primers and 13 Jbeta primers. The repertoire was sequenced with immunoSEQ multiplex PCR; TCRdb's copy has only in-frame clones and lacks some. Of some 130,000 clones in the sample, roughly 82% were seen once. The CDR3 loop spans 16 amino acids. CDR1 is SGHDN, CDR2 FVKESK, per germline. V trimming: 5 bases; J trimming: 3 bases; junction bases outside the gene matches: 7. The chain recombines TRBV14 with TRBJ2-7; 13 bases align to TRBD2. Sequencing was performed on PBMCs. The receptor comes from a male donor in good health and CMV-seropositive. CDR3 region: CASSMGLAGLYYEQYF. DNA of the CDR3: TGTGCCAGCAGCATGGGACTAGCGGGACTCTACTACGAGCAGTACTTC.